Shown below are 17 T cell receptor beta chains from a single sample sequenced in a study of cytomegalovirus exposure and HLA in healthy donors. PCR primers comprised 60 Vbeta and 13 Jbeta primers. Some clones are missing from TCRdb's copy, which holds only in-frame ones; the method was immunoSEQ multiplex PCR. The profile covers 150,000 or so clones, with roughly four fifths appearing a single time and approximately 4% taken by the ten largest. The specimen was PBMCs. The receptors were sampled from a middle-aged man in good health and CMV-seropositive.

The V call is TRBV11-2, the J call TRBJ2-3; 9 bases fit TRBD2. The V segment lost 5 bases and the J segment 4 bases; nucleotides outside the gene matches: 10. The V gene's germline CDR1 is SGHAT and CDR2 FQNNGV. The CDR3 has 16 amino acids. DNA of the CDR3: TGTGCCAGCAGCCAACCGCGGGGGGGGGTGCCAGATACGCAGTATTTT. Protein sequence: CASSQPRGGVPDTQYF.

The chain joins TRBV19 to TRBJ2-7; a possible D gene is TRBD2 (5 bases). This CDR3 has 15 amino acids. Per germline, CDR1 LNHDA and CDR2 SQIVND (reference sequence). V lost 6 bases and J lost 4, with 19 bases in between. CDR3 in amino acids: CASRGLGLTGYEQYF. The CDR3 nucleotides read TGTGCCAGTAGGGGTCTCGGCCTAACGGGGTACGAGCAGTACTTC.

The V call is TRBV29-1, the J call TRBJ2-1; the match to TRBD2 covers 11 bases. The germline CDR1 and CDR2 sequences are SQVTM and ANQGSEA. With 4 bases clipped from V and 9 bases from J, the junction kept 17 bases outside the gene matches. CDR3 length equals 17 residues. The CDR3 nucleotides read TGCAGCGTTGTTAAGGCGGAGACTAGCGGGATAATAGGTGAGCAGTTCTTC. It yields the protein CSVVKAETSGIIGEQFF.

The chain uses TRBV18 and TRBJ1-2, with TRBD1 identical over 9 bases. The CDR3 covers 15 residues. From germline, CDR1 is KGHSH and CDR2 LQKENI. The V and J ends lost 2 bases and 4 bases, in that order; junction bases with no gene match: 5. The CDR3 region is CASSPSPQGAYGYTF. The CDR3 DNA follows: TGTGCCAGCTCACCAAGCCCACAGGGGGCCTATGGCTACACCTTC. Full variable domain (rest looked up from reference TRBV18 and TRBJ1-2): NAGVMQNPRHLVRRRGQEARLRCSPMKGHSHVYWYRQLPEEGLKFMVYLQKENIIDESGMPKERFSAEFPKEGPSILRIQQVVRGDSAAYFCASSPSPQGAYGYTFGSGTRLTVV.

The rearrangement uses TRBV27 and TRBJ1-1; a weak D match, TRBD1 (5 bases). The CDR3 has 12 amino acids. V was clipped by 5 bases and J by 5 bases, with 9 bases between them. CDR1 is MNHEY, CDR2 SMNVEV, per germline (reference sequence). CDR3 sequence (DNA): TGTGCCAGCAGTCCAGGGCGGACTGAAGCTTTCTTT. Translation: CASSPGRTEAFF.

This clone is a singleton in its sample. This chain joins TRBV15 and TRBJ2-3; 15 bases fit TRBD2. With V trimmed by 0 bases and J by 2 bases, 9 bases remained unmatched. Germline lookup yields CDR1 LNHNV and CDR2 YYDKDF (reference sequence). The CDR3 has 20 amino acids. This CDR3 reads CATSRDGGLAGGPDTDTQYF. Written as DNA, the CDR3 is TGTGCCACCAGCAGAGATGGGGGACTAGCGGGGGGCCCTGACACAGATACGCAGTATTTT.

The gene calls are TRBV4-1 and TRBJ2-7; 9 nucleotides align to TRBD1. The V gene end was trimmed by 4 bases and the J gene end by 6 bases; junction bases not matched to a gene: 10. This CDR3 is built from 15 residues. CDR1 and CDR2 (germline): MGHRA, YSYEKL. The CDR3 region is CASSPRGQGGGEQYF. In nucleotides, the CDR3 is TGCGCCAGCAGCCCTAGGGGACAGGGAGGGGGCGAGCAGTACTTC.

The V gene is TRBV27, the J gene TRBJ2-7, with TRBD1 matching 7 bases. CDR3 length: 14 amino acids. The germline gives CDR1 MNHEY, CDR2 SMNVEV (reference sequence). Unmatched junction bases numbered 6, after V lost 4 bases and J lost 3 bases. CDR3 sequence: CASSSGTEFYEQYF. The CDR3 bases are TGTGCCAGCAGTTCGGGGACAGAATTCTACGAGCAGTACTTC.

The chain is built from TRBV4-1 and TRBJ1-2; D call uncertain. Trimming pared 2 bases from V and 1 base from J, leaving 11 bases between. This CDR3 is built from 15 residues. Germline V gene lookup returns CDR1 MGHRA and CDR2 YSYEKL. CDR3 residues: CASSQTQTNNYGYTF. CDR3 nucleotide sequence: TGCGCCAGCAGCCAAACACAAACCAATAACTATGGCTACACCTTC.

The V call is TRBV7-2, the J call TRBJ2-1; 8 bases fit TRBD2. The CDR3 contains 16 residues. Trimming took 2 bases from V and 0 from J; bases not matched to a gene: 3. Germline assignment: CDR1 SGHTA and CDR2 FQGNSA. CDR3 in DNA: TGTGCCAGCAGCTTAACGGGGGGGAACTCCTACAATGAGCAGTTCTTC. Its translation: CASSLTGGNSYNEQFF. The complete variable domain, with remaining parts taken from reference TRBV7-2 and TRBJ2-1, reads GAGVSQSPSNKVTEKGKDVELRCDPISGHTALYWYRQSLGQGLEFLIYFQGNSAPDKSGLPSDRFSAERTGGSVSTLTIQRTQQEDSAVYLCASSLTGGNSYNEQFFGPGTRLTVL.

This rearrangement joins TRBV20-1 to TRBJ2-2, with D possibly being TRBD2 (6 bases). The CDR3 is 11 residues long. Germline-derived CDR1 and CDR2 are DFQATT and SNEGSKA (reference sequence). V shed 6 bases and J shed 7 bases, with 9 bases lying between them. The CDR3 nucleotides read TGCAGTGCGGAGGGGAGCGGGGAGCTGTTTTTT. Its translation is CSAEGSGELFF.

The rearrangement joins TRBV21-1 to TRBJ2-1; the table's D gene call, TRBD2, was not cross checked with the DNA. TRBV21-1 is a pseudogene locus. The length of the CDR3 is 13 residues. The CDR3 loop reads CADSWYVRHEQFF. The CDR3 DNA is TGTGCCGACTCATGGTACGTTCGGCATGAGCAGTTCTTC.

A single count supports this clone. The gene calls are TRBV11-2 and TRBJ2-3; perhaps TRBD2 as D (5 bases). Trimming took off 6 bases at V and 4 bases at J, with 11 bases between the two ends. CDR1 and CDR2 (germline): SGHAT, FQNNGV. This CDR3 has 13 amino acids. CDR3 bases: TGTGCCAGCAGATTGGCGGGTCCAGATACGCAGTATTTT. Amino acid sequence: CASRLAGPDTQYF.

The CDR3 loop is CASRETGYANIQYF. The CDR3 DNA sequence: TGTGCCAGCAGAGAGACAGGGTATGCAAACATTCAGTACTTC. This chain connects TRBV6-4 to TRBJ2-4; TRBD1 agrees at 7 bases. J gave up 6 bases and V 6 bases, and 8 bases lay outside the gene matches. CDR3 length equals 14 residues. Germline V gene data show CDR1 as MRHNA and CDR2 as SNTAGT.

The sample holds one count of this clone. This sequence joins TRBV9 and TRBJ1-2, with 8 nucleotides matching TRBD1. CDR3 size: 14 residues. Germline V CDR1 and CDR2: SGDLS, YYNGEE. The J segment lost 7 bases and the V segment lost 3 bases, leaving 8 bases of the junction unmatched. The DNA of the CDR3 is TGTGCCAGCAGCGCTCACAAGACAGGGGCTGGCTACACCTTC. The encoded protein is CASSAHKTGAGYTF.

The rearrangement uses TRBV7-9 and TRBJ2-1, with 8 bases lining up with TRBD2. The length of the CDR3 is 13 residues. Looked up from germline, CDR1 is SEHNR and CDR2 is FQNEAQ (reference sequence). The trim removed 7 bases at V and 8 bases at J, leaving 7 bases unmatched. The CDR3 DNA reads TGTGCCAGCACCCCGACTAGCGTAGATGAGCAGTTCTTC. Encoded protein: CASTPTSVDEQFF.

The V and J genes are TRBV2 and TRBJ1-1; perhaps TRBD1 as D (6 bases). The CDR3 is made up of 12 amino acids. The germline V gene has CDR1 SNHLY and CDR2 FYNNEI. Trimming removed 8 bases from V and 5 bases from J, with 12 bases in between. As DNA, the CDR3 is TGTGCCAGCCAACGACAGGTAACTGAAGCTTTCTTT. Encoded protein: CASQRQVTEAFF.